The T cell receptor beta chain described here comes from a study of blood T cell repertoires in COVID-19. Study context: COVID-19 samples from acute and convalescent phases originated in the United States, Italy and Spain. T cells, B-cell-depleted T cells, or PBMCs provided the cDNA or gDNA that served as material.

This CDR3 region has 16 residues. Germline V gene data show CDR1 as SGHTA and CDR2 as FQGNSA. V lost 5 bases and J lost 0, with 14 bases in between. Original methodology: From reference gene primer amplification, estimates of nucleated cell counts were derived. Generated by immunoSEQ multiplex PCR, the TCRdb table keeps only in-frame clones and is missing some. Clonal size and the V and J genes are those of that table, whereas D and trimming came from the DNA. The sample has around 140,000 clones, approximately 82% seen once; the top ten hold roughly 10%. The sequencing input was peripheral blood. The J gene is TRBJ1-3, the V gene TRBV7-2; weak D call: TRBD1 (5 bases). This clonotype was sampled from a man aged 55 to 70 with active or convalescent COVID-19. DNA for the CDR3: TGTGCCAGCAGCCTGGTAGGGGTACTCTCTGGAAACACCATATATTTT. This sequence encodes CASSLVGVLSGNTIYF. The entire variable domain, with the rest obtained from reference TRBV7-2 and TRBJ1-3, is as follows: GAGVSQSPSNKVTEKGKDVELRCDPISGHTALYWYRQSLGQGLEFLIYFQGNSAPDKSGLPSDRFSAERTGGSVSTLTIQRTQQEDSAVYLCASSLVGVLSGNTIYFGEGSWLTVV.